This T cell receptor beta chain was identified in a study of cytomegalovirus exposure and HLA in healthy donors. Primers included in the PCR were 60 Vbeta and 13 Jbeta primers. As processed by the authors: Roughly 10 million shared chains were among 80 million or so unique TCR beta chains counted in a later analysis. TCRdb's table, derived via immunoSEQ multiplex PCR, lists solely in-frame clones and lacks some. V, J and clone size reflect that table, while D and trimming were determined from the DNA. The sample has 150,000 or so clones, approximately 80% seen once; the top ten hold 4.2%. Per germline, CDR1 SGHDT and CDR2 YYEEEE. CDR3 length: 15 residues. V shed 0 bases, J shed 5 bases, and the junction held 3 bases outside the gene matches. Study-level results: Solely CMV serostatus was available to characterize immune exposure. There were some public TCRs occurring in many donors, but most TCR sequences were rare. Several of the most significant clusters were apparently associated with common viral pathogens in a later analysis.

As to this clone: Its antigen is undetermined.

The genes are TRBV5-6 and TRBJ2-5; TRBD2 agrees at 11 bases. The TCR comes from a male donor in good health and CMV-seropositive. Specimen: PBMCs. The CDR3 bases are TGTGCCAGCAGCTTGGCGGCTAGCGGGGGGGAGACCCAGTACTTC. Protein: CASSLAASGGETQYF.